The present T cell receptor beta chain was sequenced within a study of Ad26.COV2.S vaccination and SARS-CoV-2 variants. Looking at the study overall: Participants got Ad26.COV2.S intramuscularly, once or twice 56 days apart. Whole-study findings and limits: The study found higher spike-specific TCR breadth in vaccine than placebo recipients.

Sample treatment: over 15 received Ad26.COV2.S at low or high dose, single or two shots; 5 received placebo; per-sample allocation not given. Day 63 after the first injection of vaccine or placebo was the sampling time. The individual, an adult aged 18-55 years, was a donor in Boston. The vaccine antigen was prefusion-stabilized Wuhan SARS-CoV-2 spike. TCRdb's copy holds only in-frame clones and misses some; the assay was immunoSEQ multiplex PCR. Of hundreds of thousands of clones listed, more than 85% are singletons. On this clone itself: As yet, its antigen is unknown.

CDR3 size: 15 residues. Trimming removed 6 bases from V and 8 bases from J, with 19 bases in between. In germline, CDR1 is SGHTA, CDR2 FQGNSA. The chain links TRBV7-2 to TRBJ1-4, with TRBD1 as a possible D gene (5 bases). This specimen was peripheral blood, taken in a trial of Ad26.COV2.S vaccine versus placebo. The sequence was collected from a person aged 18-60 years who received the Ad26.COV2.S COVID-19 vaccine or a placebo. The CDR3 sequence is CASSLGGTGGEKLFF. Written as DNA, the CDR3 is TGTGCCAGCAGTCTTGGAGGGACGGGCGGGGAAAAACTGTTTTTT. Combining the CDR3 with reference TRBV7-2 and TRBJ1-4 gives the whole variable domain GAGVSQSPSNKVTEKGKDVELRCDPISGHTALYWYRQSLGQGLEFLIYFQGNSAPDKSGLPSDRFSAERTGGSVSTLTIQRTQQEDSAVYLCASSLGGTGGEKLFFGSGTQLSVL.